Listed below are T cell receptor beta chains from one sample, sequenced in a study of T cell repertoires in cytomegalovirus infection. No antigen is known for these receptors. TCRdb re-analysed the reads in MiXCR, keeping a single row per CDR3 protein. The data show around 300,000 distinct CDR3 sequences, 20% to 30% seen once. This specimen was cultured PBMCs, taken from culture after CMV antigen stimulation. These receptors originate from a human donor in good health (CMV status not recorded). Some clones in this sample may be carry-over from other donors' samples. CDR3s include the opening cysteine and the closing phenylalanine or tryptophan. The order of the fields is clone size, J gene, V gene, D gene, CDR3 DNA, CDR3 protein. The D gene is left open where the match is weak. Only some rows state a clone size, as once, few, many or a class for expanded clones.

many TRBJ2-7 TRBV7-8 TRBD2 TGTGCCAGCAGCTTGCGGGAGGGTGCCTACGAGCAGTACTTC CASSLREGAYEQYF
few TRBJ2-1 TRBV6-2/TRBV6-3 TRBD2 TGTGCCAGCAGTCTACTAGCGGGAGGGCTCTACAATGAGCAGTTCTTC CASSLLAGGLYNEQFF
. TRBJ2-1 TRBV28 . TGTGCCAGCAGTTTAGGGGGCAGGGGCGTTGGTGAGCAGTTCTTC CASSLGGRGVGEQFF
. TRBJ1-1 TRBV27 TRBD1 TGTGCCAGCAGTTTCGGACAGGGCGATGAAGCTTTCTTT CASSFGQGDEAFF
. TRBJ2-7 TRBV6-2/TRBV6-3 TRBD2 TGTGCCAACAGAAATAGCGGGACCTACTACGAGCAGTACTTC CANRNSGTYYEQYF
. TRBJ2-1 TRBV19 . TGTGCCAGTAGTATGGTAGGGGATGGGTTGAATGAGCAGTTCTTC CASSMVGDGLNEQFF
few TRBJ2-5 TRBV19 . TGTGCCAGTAGTATGGACTACCAAGAGACCCAGTACTTC CASSMDYQETQYF
many TRBJ2-1 TRBV7-2 TRBD2 TGTGCCAGCAGCAGATCCGGGACTACATACAATGAGCAGTTCTTC CASSRSGTTYNEQFF
many TRBJ2-3 TRBV7-2 TRBD2 TGTGCCAGCAGCTCCGGGACTAGCGAGGCAGATACGCAGTATTTT CASSSGTSEADTQYF
. TRBJ2-5 TRBV19 . TGTGCCAGCGGGTGGGGGCCCACAGAGACCCAGTACTTC CASGWGPTETQYF
. TRBJ2-7 TRBV7-2 TRBD1 TGTGCCGGCAGCGCAAGACAGGGACCCTACGAGCAGTACTTC CAGSARQGPYEQYF
few TRBJ1-6 TRBV5-6 TRBD1 TGTGCCAGCAGCTCCTTGGTGGGACAGGGGGCGAATTCACCCCTCCACTTT CASSSLVGQGANSPLHF
few TRBJ2-1 TRBV20-1 . TGCAGTGCTAGAGATGCCGAGGGGTCCTACAATGAGCAGTTCTTC CSARDAEGSYNEQFF
. TRBJ2-3 TRBV29-1 TRBD2 TGCAGCGTTGATCTAGCGGGACCCACAGATACGCAGTATTTT CSVDLAGPTDTQYF
. TRBJ2-7 TRBV20-1 . TGCAGTGCTAGAGGGGCAAACACGGGGTCCTACGAGCAGTACTTC CSARGANTGSYEQYF
. TRBJ2-1 TRBV6-5 TRBD2 TGTGCCAGTACCGCAGGGACTAGCGGACGGAGGCAGTTCTTC CASTAGTSGRRQFF
many TRBJ2-7 TRBV7-2 . TGTGCCAGCAGCTTAGTTGGACGGGACGAGCAGTACTTC CASSLVGRDEQYF
. TRBJ1-2 TRBV18 . TGTGCCAGCTCACCGGGGGCAGGCTTCTATGGCTACACCTTC CASSPGAGFYGYTF
. TRBJ1-2 TRBV30 . TGTGCCTGGAATCGAGACAGTGGCTACACCTTC CAWNRDSGYTF
many TRBJ2-3 TRBV7-2 . TGTGCCAGCAGCCGCGGACCCGGCGCAGATACGCAGTATTTT CASSRGPGADTQYF
. TRBJ1-1 TRBV19 . TGTGCCAGTAGTCGGACGGTTTTGAACACTGAAGCTTTCTTT CASSRTVLNTEAFF
few TRBJ1-5 TRBV30 . TGTGCCTGGAGCGGGGCAATTAATCAGCCCCAGCATTTT CAWSGAINQPQHF
. TRBJ2-2 TRBV11-2 TRBD2 TGTGCCAGCAGTTCTACTAGCGGTACCGGGGAGCTGTTTTTT CASSSTSGTGELFF
. TRBJ1-5 TRBV6-2/TRBV6-3 . TGTGCCAGCAGTTACTGGGCTGGGAACGGCGGTCAGCCCCAGCATTTT CASSYWAGNGGQPQHF
many TRBJ2-7 TRBV7-2 . TGTGCCAGCAGCTTGCAGACCTTATACGAGCAGTACTTC CASSLQTLYEQYF
. TRBJ2-3 TRBV24-1 TRBD2 TGTGCCACCAGTGACGACACAAGGACTAGCGGAGATACGCAGTATTTT CATSDDTRTSGDTQYF
. TRBJ2-1 TRBV27 . TGTGCCAGCAGTTTCCTACAGGGTCCGCCCTACAATGAGCAGTTCTTC CASSFLQGPPYNEQFF
many TRBJ1-4 TRBV7-9 TRBD1 TGTGCCAGCAGCCCACTGACAGGGCTTAATGAAAAACTGTTTTTT CASSPLTGLNEKLFF
few TRBJ2-1 TRBV6-1 TRBD2 TGTGCCAGCAAGGGTGGCGGCGGGAGTCCCCTTAATGAGCAGTTCTTC CASKGGGGSPLNEQFF
few TRBJ2-3 TRBV7-9 . TGTGCCAGCAGCTTGCCCCGACAAACAGATACGCAGTATTTT CASSLPRQTDTQYF
. TRBJ1-1 TRBV19 . TGTGCCAGTAGGGTCCTGGGCCCCCCCACTGAAGCTTTCTTT CASRVLGPPTEAFF
few TRBJ1-6 TRBV4-3 TRBD1 TGCGCCAGCAGCCGGGCCGGGACAGGGATGAATTCACCCCTCCACTTT CASSRAGTGMNSPLHF
. TRBJ1-1 TRBV28 TRBD1 TGTGCCGGGGGACAGGGGAACACTGAAGCTTTCTTT CAGGQGNTEAFF
. TRBJ2-3 TRBV5-4 TRBD2 TGTGCCAGCAGCTCGGGTAAAAGGACTAGCGGGAGCGGTACGCAGTATTTT CASSSGKRTSGSGTQYF
. TRBJ1-5 TRBV4-1 . TGCGCCAGCAGCCAAGTCGACAATAGCAATCAGCCCCAGCATTTT CASSQVDNSNQPQHF
few TRBJ2-1 TRBV2 . TGTGCCAGCAGTGCCCCGGGGAGATATGAGCAGTTCTTC CASSAPGRYEQFF